The 29 T cell receptor beta chains reported below all come from one sample, sequenced in a study of blood T cell repertoires in COVID-19. Profiling relied on immunoSEQ multiplex PCR, and the TCRdb table lists in-frame clones only, not all of them. The sample yields 150,000 to 180,000 clones, 91% seen once. What was sequenced was peripheral blood. These receptors were obtained from a man aged 45-60 years with acute or convalescent COVID-19.

The V call is TRBV19, the J call TRBJ1-1; the D gene is possibly TRBD1 (6 bases). V was cut by 4 bases and J by 7 bases, with 16 bases left in between. This CDR3 has 14 amino acids. Germline V gives CDR1 LNHDA, CDR2 SQIVND (reference sequence). In DNA form, the CDR3 reads TGTGCCAGTAGTAAAGGACAGACCGATCTTGAAGCTTTCTTT. This gives the protein CASSKGQTDLEAFF.

CDR3 bases: TGTGCCAGCACGGGTAACTACGAGCAGTACGTC. This gives the protein CASTGNYEQYV. The chain combines TRBV28 with TRBJ2-7; D gene uncertain. This CDR3 has 11 amino acids. The germline V and J ends were trimmed by 7 bases and 3 bases, with 7 bases remaining between them. The germline CDR1 and CDR2 sequences are MDHEN and SYDVKM.

The chain combines TRBV15 with TRBJ1-1, with unresolved D. The germline V and J ends were trimmed by 3 bases and 0 bases, with 8 bases remaining between them. CDR1 is LNHNV, CDR2 YYDKDF, per germline (reference sequence). CDR3 length: 14 amino acids. CDR3 amino acids: CATSSLQVNTEAFF. CDR3 nucleotide sequence: TGTGCCACCAGCAGCCTCCAGGTGAACACTGAAGCTTTCTTT. The full variable domain, in which reference TRBV15 and TRBJ1-1 provide the parts outside the CDR3, is DAMVIQNPRYQVTQFGKPVTLSCSQTLNHNVMYWYQQKSSQAPKLLFHYYDKDFNNEADTPDNFQSRRPNTSFCFLDIRSPGLGDTAMYLCATSSLQVNTEAFFGQGTRLTVV.

This chain connects TRBV20-1 to TRBJ2-3; TRBD2 matches at 10 bases. Germline CDR1 and CDR2: DFQATT and SNEGSKA (reference sequence). Losses at the gene ends were 3 bases for V and 3 bases for J; bases not matched to a gene: 6. The CDR3 spans 15 residues. The CDR3 DNA reads as TGCAGTGCTAGTTCACTAGCGGGAATAACAGATACGCAGTATTTT. It is translated as CSASSLAGITDTQYF.

The chain recombines TRBV7-2 with TRBJ2-3; 10 nucleotides align to TRBD2. The germline gives CDR1 SGHTA, CDR2 FQGNSA. The ends lost 5 bases at V and 2 bases at J; junction bases unmatched: 4. The CDR3 loop spans 15 amino acids. CDR3 residues: CASSATSGATDTQYF. In DNA form, the CDR3 reads TGTGCCAGCAGCGCCACTAGCGGGGCCACAGATACGCAGTATTTT.

This sequence joins TRBV7-2 and TRBJ1-3, with 11 nucleotides matching TRBD1. CDR1 SGHTA and CDR2 FQGNSA come from the germline V gene. J was trimmed by 6 bases and V by 5 bases; bases with no gene match: 6. This CDR3 has 15 residues. The CDR3 DNA reads as TGTGCCAGCAGCACGAACGGACAGGGGGCAAACACCATATATTTT. Residues: CASSTNGQGANTIYF.

V gene TRBV30 combines with J gene TRBJ2-2; 7 bases fit TRBD2. This CDR3 is built from 14 residues. Trimming removed 3 bases from V and 1 base from J; junction bases left unmatched: 2. Germline CDR1 and CDR2: GTSNPN and SVGIG (reference sequence). The CDR3 spells CAWRTSLNTGELFF. As DNA, the CDR3 is TGTGCCTGGAGGACTAGCCTGAACACCGGGGAGCTGTTTTTT. Full variable domain (missing parts from reference TRBV30 and TRBJ2-2): SQTIHQWPATLVQPVGSPLSLECTVEGTSNPNLYWYRQAAGRGLQLLFYSVGIGQISSEVPQNLSASRPQDRQFILSSKKLLLSDSGFYLCAWRTSLNTGELFFGEGSRLTVL.

This clone was recorded once. The chain couples TRBV10-2 to TRBJ2-3; 11 bases are a match to TRBD2. J was trimmed by 1 base and V by 2 bases; bases with no gene match: 8. The CDR3 runs 18 residues. In germline, CDR1 is WSHSY, CDR2 SAAADI. CDR3 nucleotides: TGCGCCAGCAGTGAGCCGGGAGGGACTAGCGGACGCACAGATACGCAGTATTTT. Encoded protein: CASSEPGGTSGRTDTQYF.

The rearrangement links TRBV7-6 to TRBJ1-1, with D perhaps matching TRBD1 (5 bases). The ends were cut back, 2 bases at V and 1 base at J, with 11 bases in the middle. This CDR3 has 15 amino acids. Germline V gives CDR1 SGHVS, CDR2 FNYEAQ. DNA for the CDR3: TGTGCCAGCAGCTTAAACCAGGGAGGGAACACTGAAGCTTTCTTT. Protein: CASSLNQGGNTEAFF. The entire variable domain, with the rest obtained from reference TRBV7-6 and TRBJ1-1, is as follows: GAGVSQSPRYKVTKRGQDVALRCDPISGHVSLYWYRQALGQGPEFLTYFNYEAQQDKSGLPNDRFSAERPEGSISTLTIQRTEQRDSAMYRCASSLNQGGNTEAFFGQGTRLTVV.

The chain combines TRBV4-1 with TRBJ2-3; 8 nucleotides align to TRBD2. The CDR3 has 17 amino acids. Germline trimming cut 1 base from V and 0 bases from J; bases unmatched to any gene: 6. CDR1 and CDR2 (germline): MGHRA, YSYEKL. CDR3 amino acids: CASSQGIAGSSTDTQYF. The CDR3 nucleotides are TGCGCCAGCAGCCAAGGTATAGCGGGAAGTAGCACAGATACGCAGTATTTT.

This clone was observed a single time. The V and J genes are TRBV28 and TRBJ1-6, with 7 bases matching TRBD1. V lost 6 bases and J lost 1; bases outside the gene matches: 12. CDR3 length equals 18 residues. The germline CDR1 and CDR2 sequences are MDHEN and SYDVKM. CDR3 DNA: TGTGCCAGCAGCCAGGGACAGCCCCTCAATTCCTATAATTCACCCCTCCACTTT. This translates into CASSQGQPLNSYNSPLHF.

The chain employs TRBV9 and TRBJ1-2; 8 bases are a match to TRBD1. V trimming: 0 bases; J trimming: 6 bases; junction bases outside the gene matches: 7. The CDR3 consists of 15 residues. CDR1 and CDR2 from the germline V gene are SGDLS and YYNGEE. For the CDR3, the DNA is TGTGCCAGCAGCGTAGTAACCGGGACAGGCGATGGCTACACCTTC. This codes for CASSVVTGTGDGYTF. The full variable domain, with the rest looked up from reference TRBV9 and TRBJ1-2, is DSGVTQTPKHLITATGQRVTLRCSPRSGDLSVYWYQQSLDQGLQFLIQYYNGEERAKGNILERFSAQQFPDLHSELNLSSLELGDSALYFCASSVVTGTGDGYTFGSGTRLTVV.

The chain couples TRBV5-1 to TRBJ1-4, with D uncertain. The CDR3 consists of 14 residues. V gave up 0 bases and J gave up 4 bases, with 7 bases separating them. CDR1 and CDR2 (germline): SGHRS, YFSETQ. The CDR3 DNA reads TGCGCCAGCAGCTTGGGATCCAGTAATGAAAAACTGTTTTTT. It is translated as CASSLGSSNEKLFF.

The chain combines TRBV19 with TRBJ1-5; 12 positions match TRBD1. CDR3 size: 17 residues. Germline V gene lookup returns CDR1 LNHDA and CDR2 SQIVND (reference sequence). Trimming cost V 5 bases and J 1 base; bases outside gene matches: 6. CDR3: CASSLGTGGPSNQPQHF. The CDR3 region has the DNA TGTGCCAGTAGTTTGGGGACAGGGGGCCCGAGCAATCAGCCCCAGCATTTT.

The CDR3 here is CASSSTGTSRLYEQYF. The CDR3 DNA sequence: TGCGCCAGCAGCTCAACCGGGACTAGCAGACTATACGAGCAGTACTTC. The chain has TRBV5-1 and TRBJ2-7; TRBD2 aligns across 9 bases. The germline V gene has CDR1 SGHRS and CDR2 YFSETQ. V was pared by 3 bases and J by 4 bases, with 11 bases of the junction left unmatched. The CDR3 extends over 16 amino acids.

The chain carries TRBV6-5 and TRBJ2-5; 8 positions agree with TRBD1. Germline V gene lookup returns CDR1 MNHEY and CDR2 SVGAGI. The CDR3 totals 13 residues. V lost 5 bases to trimming and J lost 5 bases; unmatched junction nucleotides: 4. CDR3 loop: CASSPYRGETQYF. In DNA, the CDR3 is TGTGCCAGCAGTCCATACAGGGGGGAGACCCAGTACTTC.

The rearrangement links TRBV7-8 to TRBJ2-5; a possible D gene is TRBD2 (7 bases). V lost 5 bases and J lost 4, with 14 bases in between. This CDR3 comprises 14 residues. Germline V gene lookup returns CDR1 SGHVS and CDR2 FQNEAQ. CDR3 coding DNA: TGTGCCAGCAGCAAAGGGGGGGATCGAGAGACCCAGTACTTC. Its translation: CASSKGGDRETQYF.

This chain joins TRBV7-8 and TRBJ1-1; 8 bases are a match to TRBD1. The length of the CDR3 is 14 residues. V was clipped by 5 bases and J by 4 bases; unmatched bases: 6. CDR1 is SGHVS and CDR2 is FQNEAQ in the germline V gene. The CDR3 region is CASSTLQGVTEAFF. In nucleotides, the CDR3 is TGTGCCAGCAGCACATTACAGGGGGTCACTGAAGCTTTCTTT.

This chain connects TRBV27 to TRBJ1-5; D unclear. With 3 bases removed from V and 4 bases from J, the gap between germline ends came to 13 bases. Germline V gene sequence: CDR1 MNHEY, CDR2 SMNVEV (reference sequence). The CDR3 consists of 15 residues. The chain's CDR3 is CASSLTRHPNQPQHF. The CDR3 DNA reads as TGTGCCAGCAGTTTGACGAGACACCCAAATCAGCCCCAGCATTTT.

V is TRBV27 and J is TRBJ2-6; weak D call: TRBD1 (5 bases). Trimming took off 3 bases at V and 1 base at J, with 10 bases between the two ends. Germline V gene lookup returns CDR1 MNHEY and CDR2 SMNVEV (reference sequence). The CDR3 has 16 amino acids. CDR3 protein: CASSFYRTSGANVLTF. Here the CDR3 DNA reads TGTGCCAGCAGTTTCTACAGGACATCTGGGGCCAACGTCCTGACTTTC.

The V call is TRBV24-1, the J call TRBJ1-1; 8 positions match TRBD1. The ends lost 5 bases at V and 1 base at J; junction bases unmatched: 2. Germline CDR1 and CDR2: KGHDR and SFDVKD. This CDR3 region has 14 residues. In nucleotides, the CDR3 is TGTGCCACCAGTGGGGGACAGGAGAACACTGAAGCTTTCTTT. Residues: CATSGGQENTEAFF.

V gene TRBV6-5 combines with J gene TRBJ1-5; 7 nucleotides line up with TRBD1. J gave up 2 bases and V 6 bases, and 7 bases lay outside the gene matches. Germline lookup yields CDR1 MNHEY and CDR2 SVGAGI. The CDR3 length is 15 residues. The CDR3 nucleotides read TGTGCCAGCAGCCAGGGGGTTTCGGGCAATCAGCCCCAGCATTTT. Translated: CASSQGVSGNQPQHF.

The V and J genes are TRBV4-1 and TRBJ2-7; D ambiguous. CDR3 length equals 14 residues. Germline values: CDR1 MGHRA, CDR2 YSYEKL. The V and J ends lost 0 bases and 0 bases respectively, with 6 bases between them. This CDR3 reads CASSQEAHSYEQYF. In DNA form, the CDR3 reads TGCGCCAGCAGCCAAGAGGCCCACTCCTACGAGCAGTACTTC.

The gene calls are TRBV9 and TRBJ1-1; D not certain. The germline V gene has CDR1 SGDLS and CDR2 YYNGEE. The CDR3 consists of 11 residues. V lost 3 bases to trimming and J lost 7 bases, with 7 bases between them. The CDR3 DNA is TGTGCCAGCAGCGGGGCAGTTGAAGCTTTCTTT. This sequence encodes CASSGAVEAFF.

The chain links TRBV5-1 to TRBJ2-1, with 8 positions matching TRBD2. Trimming took 6 bases from V and 2 from J; bases not matched to a gene: 7. Germline assignment: CDR1 SGHRS and CDR2 YFSETQ. This CDR3 spans 15 amino acids. DNA of the CDR3: TGCGCCAGCACCAGAGCGGGAGATGCCTACAATGAGCAGTTCTTC. It encodes CASTRAGDAYNEQFF.

This clone has just one count. The chain has TRBV4-2 and TRBJ2-3, with 15 bases matching TRBD2. The germline V gene encodes CDR1 LGHNA and CDR2 YNFKEQ. J lost 2 bases, V lost 4 bases, and 4 bases had no gene match. CDR3 length: 17 amino acids. CDR3 nucleotides: TGTGCCAGCAGCCTTGGGACTAGCGGGGGGATCACAGATACGCAGTATTTT. Translated: CASSLGTSGGITDTQYF.

The rearrangement links TRBV30 to TRBJ1-5; D is undetermined. The V end lost 2 bases, the J end lost 1 base, and 12 bases lay between the germline ends. This CDR3 is built from 15 residues. Germline V gene lookup returns CDR1 GTSNPN and CDR2 SVGIG (reference sequence). The CDR3 DNA sequence: TGTGCCTGGAGTCCTAGAATTTGGAGCAATCAGCCCCAGCATTTT. This sequence encodes CAWSPRIWSNQPQHF.

This chain uses TRBV19 with TRBJ1-5; a possible D gene is TRBD1 (6 bases). The CDR3 is 15 residues long. Germline V CDR1 and CDR2: LNHDA, SQIVND (reference sequence). V was pared by 0 bases and J by 5 bases, with 11 bases between. The CDR3 sequence: CASSIEQGRDQPQHF. The CDR3 DNA follows: TGTGCCAGTAGTATAGAACAGGGTAGGGATCAGCCCCAGCATTTT.

The chain couples TRBV7-9 to TRBJ2-5, with 9 bases that match TRBD2. This CDR3 is 15 amino acids long. CDR1 is SEHNR and CDR2 is FQNEAQ in the germline V gene (reference sequence). V trimming: 6 bases; J trimming: 5 bases; junction bases outside the gene matches: 10. The CDR3 loop is CASRSSGTSWETQYF. CDR3 nucleotides: TGTGCCAGCAGGTCCAGTGGGACTAGCTGGGAGACCCAGTACTTC.